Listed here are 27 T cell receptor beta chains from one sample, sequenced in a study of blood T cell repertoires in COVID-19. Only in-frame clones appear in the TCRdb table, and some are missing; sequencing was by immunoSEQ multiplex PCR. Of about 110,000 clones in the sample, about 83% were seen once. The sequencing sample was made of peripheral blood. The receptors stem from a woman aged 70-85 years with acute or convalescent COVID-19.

CDR3 region: CASSGGGQGGYGYTF. Here the CDR3 DNA reads TGTGCCAGTAGTGGCGGGGGACAGGGAGGCTATGGCTACACCTTC. The chain couples TRBV19 to TRBJ1-2; 9 bases align to TRBD1. The V and J ends lost 5 bases and 4 bases, in that order; junction bases with no gene match: 8. The CDR3 consists of 15 residues. Germline CDR1 LNHDA, CDR2 SQIVND (reference sequence). Together with reference TRBV19 and TRBJ1-2, the CDR3 gives the full variable domain: DGGITQSPKYLFRKEGQNVTLSCEQNLNHDAMYWYRQDPGQGLRLIYYSQIVNDFQKGDIAEGYSVSREKKESFPLTVTSAQKNPTAFYLCASSGGGQGGYGYTFGSGTRLTVV.

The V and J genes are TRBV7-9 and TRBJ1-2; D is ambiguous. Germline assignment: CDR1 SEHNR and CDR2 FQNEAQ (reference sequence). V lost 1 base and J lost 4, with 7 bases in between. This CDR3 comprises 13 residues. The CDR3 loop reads CASSLESGYGYTF. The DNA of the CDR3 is TGTGCCAGCAGCTTAGAGTCAGGCTATGGCTACACCTTC.

CDR3 in DNA: TGTGCCAGCAGCCAAGGACTGAATCAGCCCCAGCATTTT. This gives the protein CASSQGLNQPQHF. The genes are TRBV3-1 (or the pseudogene TRBV3-2) and TRBJ1-5; D gene uncertain. This CDR3 has 13 residues. Germline V gene lookup returns CDR1 LGHDT and CDR2 YNNKEL (reference sequence). The germline V and J ends were trimmed by 1 base and 4 bases, with 5 bases remaining between them.

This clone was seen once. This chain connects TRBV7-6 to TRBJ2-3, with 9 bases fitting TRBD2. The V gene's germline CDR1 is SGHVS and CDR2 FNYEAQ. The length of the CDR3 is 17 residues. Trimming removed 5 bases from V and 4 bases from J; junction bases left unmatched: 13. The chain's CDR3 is CASSRLGGGASADTQYF. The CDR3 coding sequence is TGTGCCAGCAGCCGTCTAGGCGGGGGGGCTTCGGCAGATACGCAGTATTTT.

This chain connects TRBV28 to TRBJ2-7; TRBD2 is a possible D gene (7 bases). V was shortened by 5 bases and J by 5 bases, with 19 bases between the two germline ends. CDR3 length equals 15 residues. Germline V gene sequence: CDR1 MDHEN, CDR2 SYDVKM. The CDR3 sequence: CASSPRAWGGDEQYF. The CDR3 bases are TGTGCCAGCAGTCCAAGGGCCTGGGGGGGCGACGAGCAGTACTTC.

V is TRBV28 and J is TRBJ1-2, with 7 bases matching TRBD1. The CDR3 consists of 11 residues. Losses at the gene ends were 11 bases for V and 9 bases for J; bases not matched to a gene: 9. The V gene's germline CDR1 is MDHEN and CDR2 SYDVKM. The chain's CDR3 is CAAEGAGSYTF. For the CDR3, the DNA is TGTGCCGCGGAGGGGGCTGGGAGCTACACCTTC.

CDR3 in amino acids: CASSVDVAGDTGELFF. The CDR3 DNA sequence: TGTGCCAGCAGTGTAGATGTGGCGGGAGACACCGGGGAGCTGTTTTTT. V and J are TRBV6-1 and TRBJ2-2; TRBD2 aligns across 7 bases. Germline loops: CDR1 MNHNS, CDR2 SASEGT. Trimming cost V 4 bases and J 3 bases; bases outside gene matches: 8. The CDR3 is 16 residues long.

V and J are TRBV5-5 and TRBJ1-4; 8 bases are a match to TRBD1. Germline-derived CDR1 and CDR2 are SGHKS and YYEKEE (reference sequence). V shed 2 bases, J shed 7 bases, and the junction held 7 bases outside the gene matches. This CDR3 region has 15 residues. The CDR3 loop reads CASSFRGQGSEKLFF. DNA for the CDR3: TGTGCCAGCAGCTTCAGGGGGCAGGGTAGTGAAAAACTGTTTTTT. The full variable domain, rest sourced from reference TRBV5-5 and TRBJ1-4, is DAGVTQSPTHLIKTRGQQVTLRCSPISGHKSVSWYQQVLGQGPQFIFQYYEKEERGRGNFPDRFSARQFPNYSSELNVNALLLGDSALYLCASSFRGQGSEKLFFGSGTQLSVL.

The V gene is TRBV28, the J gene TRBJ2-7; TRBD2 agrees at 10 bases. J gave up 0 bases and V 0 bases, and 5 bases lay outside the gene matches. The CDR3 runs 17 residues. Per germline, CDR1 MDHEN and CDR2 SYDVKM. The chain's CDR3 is CASSLWVASGSSYEQYF. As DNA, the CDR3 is TGTGCCAGCAGTTTATGGGTAGCTAGCGGGAGCTCCTACGAGCAGTACTTC.

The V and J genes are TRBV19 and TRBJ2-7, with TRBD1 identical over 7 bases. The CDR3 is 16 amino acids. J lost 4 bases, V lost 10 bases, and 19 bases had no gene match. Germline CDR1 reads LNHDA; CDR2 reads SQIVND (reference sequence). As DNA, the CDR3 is TGTGCCACCTCAACCTGGTGGCCAGGGGGACATTACGAGCAGTACTTC. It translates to CATSTWWPGGHYEQYF.

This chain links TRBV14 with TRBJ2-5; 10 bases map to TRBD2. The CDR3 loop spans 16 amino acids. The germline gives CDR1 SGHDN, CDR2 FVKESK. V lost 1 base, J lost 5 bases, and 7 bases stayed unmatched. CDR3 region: CASSQVGLAGAETQYF. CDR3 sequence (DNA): TGTGCCAGCAGCCAAGTGGGGCTAGCGGGAGCGGAGACCCAGTACTTC.

As DNA, the CDR3 is TGTGCCAGCAGCGCGGACAGGGGGCCTCCTGGCACCTTC. Translated, it gives CASSADRGPPGTF. The V and J genes are TRBV7-3 and TRBJ1-2; TRBD1 aligns across 11 bases. Germline CDR1 and CDR2: SGHTA and FQGTGA. The CDR3 runs to 13 residues. V shed 5 bases, J shed 13 bases, and the junction held 9 bases outside the gene matches.

The CDR3 loop reads CASSMGQRYGYTF. CDR3 DNA: TGTGCCAGCAGCATGGGACAGAGGTATGGCTACACCTTC. V usage is TRBV6-5 and J usage is TRBJ1-2, with 7 bases fitting TRBD1. V gave up 6 bases and J gave up 5 bases; unmatched junction bases: 6. CDR1 and CDR2 from the germline V gene are MNHEY and SVGAGI. The length of the CDR3 is 13 residues.

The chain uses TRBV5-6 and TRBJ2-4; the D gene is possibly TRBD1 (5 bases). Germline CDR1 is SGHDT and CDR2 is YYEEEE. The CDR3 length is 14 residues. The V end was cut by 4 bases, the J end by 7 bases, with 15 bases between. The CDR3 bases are TGTGCCAGCAGCCCCCCCGGGCCAGGGAACATTCAGTACTTC. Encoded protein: CASSPPGPGNIQYF. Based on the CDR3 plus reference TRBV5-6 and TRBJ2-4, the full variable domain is DAGVTQSPTHLIKTRGQQVTLRCSPKSGHDTVSWYQQALGQGPQFIFQYYEEEERQRGNFPDRFSGHQFPNYSSELNVNALLLGDSALYLCASSPPGPGNIQYFGAGTRLSVL.

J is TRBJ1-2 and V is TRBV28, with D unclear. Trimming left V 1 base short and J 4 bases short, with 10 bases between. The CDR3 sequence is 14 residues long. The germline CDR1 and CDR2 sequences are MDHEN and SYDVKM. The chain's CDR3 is CASSLSEQFYGYTF. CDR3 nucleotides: TGTGCCAGCAGTTTATCGGAACAGTTCTATGGCTACACCTTC.

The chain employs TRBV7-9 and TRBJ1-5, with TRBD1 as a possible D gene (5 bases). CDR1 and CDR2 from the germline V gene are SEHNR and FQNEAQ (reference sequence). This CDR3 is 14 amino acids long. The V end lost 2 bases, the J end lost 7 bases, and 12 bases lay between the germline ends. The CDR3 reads CASSLQGGGQPQHF. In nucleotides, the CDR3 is TGTGCCAGCAGCTTACAGGGTGGCGGACAGCCCCAGCATTTT.

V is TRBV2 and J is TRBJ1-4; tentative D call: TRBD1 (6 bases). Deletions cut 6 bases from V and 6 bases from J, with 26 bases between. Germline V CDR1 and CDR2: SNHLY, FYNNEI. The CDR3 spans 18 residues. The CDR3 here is CASRSKGTGWVAYEKLFF. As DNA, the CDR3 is TGTGCCAGCAGATCAAAAGGAACAGGGTGGGTGGCATATGAAAAACTGTTTTTT.

The CDR3 region has the DNA TGCGCCAGCAGGCGGGAGGCTCAACCAGAAAAACTGTTTTTT. It codes for CASRREAQPEKLFF. The rearrangement uses TRBV5-1 and TRBJ1-4; D is unresolved. CDR1 is SGHRS and CDR2 is YFSETQ in the germline V gene. With 5 bases removed from V and 8 bases from J, the gap between germline ends came to 16 bases. The CDR3 has 14 amino acids.

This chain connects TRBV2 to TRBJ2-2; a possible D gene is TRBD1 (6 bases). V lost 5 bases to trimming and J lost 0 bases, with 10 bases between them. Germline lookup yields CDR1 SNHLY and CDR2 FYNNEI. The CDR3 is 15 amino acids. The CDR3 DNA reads TGTGCCAGCAGTTCGGGACACGCGAACACCGGGGAGCTGTTTTTT. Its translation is CASSSGHANTGELFF.

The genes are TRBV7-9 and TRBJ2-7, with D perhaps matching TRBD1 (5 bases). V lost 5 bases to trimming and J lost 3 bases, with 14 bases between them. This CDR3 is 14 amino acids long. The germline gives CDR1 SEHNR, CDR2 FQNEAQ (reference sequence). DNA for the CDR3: TGTGCCAGCAGCCAAAATTTGGACAACTACGAGCAGTACTTC. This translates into CASSQNLDNYEQYF.

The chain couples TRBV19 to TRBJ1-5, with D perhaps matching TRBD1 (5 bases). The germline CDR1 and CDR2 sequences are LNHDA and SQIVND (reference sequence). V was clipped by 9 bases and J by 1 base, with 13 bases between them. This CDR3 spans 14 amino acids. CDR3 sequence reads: CASSRPGSNQPQHF. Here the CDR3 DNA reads TGTGCCAGCAGCCGTCCAGGGAGCAATCAGCCCCAGCATTTT.

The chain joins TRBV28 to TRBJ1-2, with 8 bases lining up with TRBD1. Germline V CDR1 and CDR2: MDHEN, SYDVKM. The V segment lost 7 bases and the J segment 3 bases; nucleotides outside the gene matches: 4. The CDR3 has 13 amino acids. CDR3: CASTDRAYYGYTF. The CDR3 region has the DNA TGTGCCAGCACGGACAGGGCTTACTATGGCTACACCTTC.

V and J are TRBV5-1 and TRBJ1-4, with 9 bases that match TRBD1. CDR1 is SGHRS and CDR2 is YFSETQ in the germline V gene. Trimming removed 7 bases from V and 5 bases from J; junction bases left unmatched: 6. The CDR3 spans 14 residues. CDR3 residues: CASARGQGNEKLFF. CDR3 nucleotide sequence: TGCGCCAGCGCGCGGGGACAGGGAAATGAAAAACTGTTTTTT.

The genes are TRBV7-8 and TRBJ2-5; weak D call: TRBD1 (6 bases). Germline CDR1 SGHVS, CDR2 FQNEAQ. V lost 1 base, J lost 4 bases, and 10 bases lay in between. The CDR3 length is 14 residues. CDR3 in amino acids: CASSLVTDRETQYF. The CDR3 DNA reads TGTGCCAGCAGCTTAGTAACGGACAGAGAGACCCAGTACTTC.

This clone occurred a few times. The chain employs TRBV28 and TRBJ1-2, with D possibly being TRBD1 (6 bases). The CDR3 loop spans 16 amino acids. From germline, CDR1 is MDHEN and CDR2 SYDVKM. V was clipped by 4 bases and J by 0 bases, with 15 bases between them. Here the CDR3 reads CASSSLLDSPNYGYTF. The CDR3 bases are TGTGCCAGCAGTTCCCTGTTGGACAGTCCTAACTATGGCTACACCTTC.

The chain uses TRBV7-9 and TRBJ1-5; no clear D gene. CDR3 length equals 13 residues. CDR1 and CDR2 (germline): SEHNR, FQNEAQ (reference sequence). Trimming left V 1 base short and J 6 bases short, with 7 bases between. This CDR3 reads CASSLGDIQPQHF. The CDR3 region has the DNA TGTGCCAGCAGCTTAGGAGACATTCAGCCCCAGCATTTT.

The CDR3 protein is CASSLTGDTDTQYF. The DNA for the CDR3 is TGTGCCAGCAGTTTAACAGGGGACACAGATACGCAGTATTTT. The chain is built from TRBV27 and TRBJ2-3, with 7 bases that match TRBD1. This CDR3 contains 14 residues. Germline lookup yields CDR1 MNHEY and CDR2 SMNVEV (reference sequence). V dropped 2 bases and J dropped 2; count of bases not matched to a gene: 1.